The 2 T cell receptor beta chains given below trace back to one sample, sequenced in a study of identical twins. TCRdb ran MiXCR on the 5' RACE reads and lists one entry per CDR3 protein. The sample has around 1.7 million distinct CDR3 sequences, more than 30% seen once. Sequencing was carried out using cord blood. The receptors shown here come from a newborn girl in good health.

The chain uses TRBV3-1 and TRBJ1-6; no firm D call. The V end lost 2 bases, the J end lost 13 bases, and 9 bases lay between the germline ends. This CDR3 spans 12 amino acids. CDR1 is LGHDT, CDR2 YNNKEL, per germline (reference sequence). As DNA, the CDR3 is TGTGCCAGCAGCCAATTCTCCTCGCCCCTCCACTTT. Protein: CASSQFSSPLHF.

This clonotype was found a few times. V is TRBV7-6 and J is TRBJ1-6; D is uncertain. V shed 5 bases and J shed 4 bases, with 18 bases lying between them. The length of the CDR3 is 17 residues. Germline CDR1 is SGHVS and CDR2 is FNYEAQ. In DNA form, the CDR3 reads TGTGCCAGCAGCCTCGGGCCCGCGTCAATATATAATTCACCCCTCCACTTT. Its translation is CASSLGPASIYNSPLHF.